The clone carrying this T cell receptor beta chain was counted a few times. V lost 1 base, J lost 0 bases, and 14 bases lay in between. The germline V gene has CDR1 SGHTA and CDR2 FQGNSA. This CDR3 comprises 17 residues. With a J-beta primer mix and a sample-barcoded 5' primer, a second PCR ran about 7 to 12 cycles. TCRdb recomputed calls from the 5' RACE reads with MiXCR, one row per CDR3 protein. The sample has about 1.1 million distinct CDR3 sequences, more than 30% seen once. This sample stems from a study of blood T cells in healthy people across ages. Donors were healthy Caucasian individuals from Russia aged roughly 6 to 90. Each sample used at least 6 million PBMCs.

The receptor was isolated from a young man in good health. V is TRBV7-2 and J is TRBJ2-3; the D is unclear. The sequencing input was blood. CDR3 protein: CASSLVVNMISTDTQYF. The CDR3 bases are TGTGCCAGCAGCTTAGTCGTAAACATGATTAGCACAGATACGCAGTATTTT. The whole variable domain, remainder taken from reference TRBV7-2 and TRBJ2-3, is GAGVSQSPSNKVTEKGKDVELRCDPISGHTALYWYRQSLGQGLEFLIYFQGNSAPDKSGLPSDRFSAERTGGSVSTLTIQRTQQEDSAVYLCASSLVVNMISTDTQYFGPGTRLTVL.